This T cell receptor (beta chain) is drawn from a study of blood T cell repertoires in COVID-19. Study background: Donors in the United States, Italy and Spain gave samples during acute or convalescent COVID-19. The cDNA or gDNA used as material had been derived from T cells, B-cell-depleted T cells, or PBMCs.

Per the original methods: Amplification from reference gene primers served as the basis for estimated nucleated cell counts. Sequencing was performed with immunoSEQ multiplex PCR; in TCRdb, only in-frame clones are kept and a portion is missing. Clone size and V and J calls were adopted from that table, with D and trimming inferred from the DNA. The table has more than 250,000 clones, approximately 91% seen once. V shed 4 bases and J shed 10 bases, with 13 bases lying between them. The CDR3 is 12 amino acids. Germline loops: CDR1 MNHEY, CDR2 SMNVEV (reference sequence). This chain joins TRBV27 and TRBJ1-1; D call uncertain. Sequenced input: peripheral blood. The clonotype was recovered from a human donor in a cohort sampled during active COVID-19. The CDR3 is CASSSQSRRAFF. CDR3 nucleotide sequence: TGTGCCAGCAGTTCCCAGTCCCGCCGAGCTTTCTTT.